The text below deals with one TCR beta chain. The antigen it recognizes is unknown. One base away there is no much larger clone; base qualities are not given. The sample comes from a study of beta chain features in type 1 diabetes (dated by TCRdb to between 2018 and 2020). About the study as a whole: Mean age, gender distribution, total cell number and subset yield were not different between patients and healthy donors. Whereas all 30 or so donors provided naive and central memory subsets, regulatory and stem cell-like memory subsets were isolated from just 8 patients and about eight healthy donors. The study compared TCRB repertoires of sorted circulating CD4+ T cell subsets between recently diagnosed type 1 diabetes patients and matched healthy donors. A total of about 100 million sorted cells were examined across all samples, and RNA yield correlated strongly with the number of cells per subset.

The High Capacity cDNA Reverse Transcription Kit was used to reverse transcribe all of the isolated RNA, meaning that expressed TCRB transcripts were what got sequenced. Deep immunoSEQ sequencing was performed on naive, central memory and regulatory T cell samples, with an average of about 3.6 million total reads per sample. After sorted cells were lysed in RLT buffer, RNA was extracted with DNase-treated RNeasy Micro or Mini kits, with the choice depending on cell number. Each cell subset was processed on its own to prevent cross-contamination, while patient and healthy donor samples were processed together. Using the immunoSEQ multiplex PCR, TCRB sequences were amplified from cDNA into 87-bp fragments spanning the CDR3 region. Sequencing of the amplicons was done on the Illumina HiSeq platform. From the authors' description of their analysis: PCR bias was computationally corrected using synthetic template baselines, reads within Hamming distance 2 were collapsed, and singletons that could not be merged were discarded. Reads were aligned against IMGT to assign V, D and J genes, CDR3 length and insertions or deletions at six rearrangement sites. Within each subset, clonotype counts were normalized to the number of sorted cells before true diversity and Gini coefficients were calculated with the tcR R package. The overlap coefficient, calculated on TCRB nucleotide sequences, was used to quantify repertoire sharing. Entries here come from immuneACCESS through TCRdb and include only in-frame sequences with V and J called. Some clones fail to appear in such tables; in the studies checked, an unresolved V gene covers under half of the shortfall, and the cause of the remainder is unknown. V and J calls and clone size follow that table, whereas D and trimming were derived from the DNA. The sample records about 210,000 clones, roughly a tenth of which are singletons. 1% to 1.5% of the sample rests with the top ten.

Paper-wide results and their limitations: Because cDNA was sequenced instead of genomic DNA, activated cells with high expression could be over-represented, although the groups did not differ in activation or CD3 levels. Naive, central memory and regulatory TCRB repertoires appeared to be more similar among patients than among healthy donors. Type 1 diabetes patients showed a moderate but significant shortening of TCRB CDR3 length in all four CD4+ subsets. Shorter templates might be favored by PCR, yet because patient and control samples were amplified and corrected together, any such skew would affect both groups equally. Because the HLA sub-analyses included only small numbers of individuals, any influence of HLA type on TCRB rearrangement was left unresolved. Patients with type 1 diabetes made fewer insertions and deleted more nucleotides at VDJ recombination sites, implying thymic rearrangement abnormalities.

From each donor, a single peripheral blood sample of approximately 110 mL on average was drawn into heparinised tubes. Using a panel that included CD45RO, CCR7, CD25, CD127, CD95 and CD27, naive, central memory, regulatory and stem cell-like memory CD4+ T cells were sorted on a BD FACSAria II. Every sorted population had a purity above 95%. PBMCs were separated immediately by Lymphoprep density gradient centrifugation and were stained directly, without being cultured. So that batch effects would be minimized, each experiment stained and sorted samples in pairs, pairing one healthy donor with one patient. The sequenced sample was central memory CD4+ T cells from blood. The sequence was obtained from a man in his late teens or twenties in good health.

The encoded CDR3 is CASSLDRDLYEQYF. The DNA reads as follows: TGCGCCAGCAGCCTCGACAGGGACCTCTACGAGCAGTACTTC. The V gene is TRBV5-1 and the J gene is TRBJ2-7, and 7 bases in between align with TRBD1. From the cysteine up to the phenylalanine, the CDR3 has a length of 14 residues. Of the read, only the CDR3 DNA is kept; its 42 bases are in frame from base 1. Taken from the germline V gene, the CDR1 and CDR2 loops are SGHRS and YFSETQ. Trimming takes 4 bases off V and 3 bases off J; junction bases not matched to a gene: 7.